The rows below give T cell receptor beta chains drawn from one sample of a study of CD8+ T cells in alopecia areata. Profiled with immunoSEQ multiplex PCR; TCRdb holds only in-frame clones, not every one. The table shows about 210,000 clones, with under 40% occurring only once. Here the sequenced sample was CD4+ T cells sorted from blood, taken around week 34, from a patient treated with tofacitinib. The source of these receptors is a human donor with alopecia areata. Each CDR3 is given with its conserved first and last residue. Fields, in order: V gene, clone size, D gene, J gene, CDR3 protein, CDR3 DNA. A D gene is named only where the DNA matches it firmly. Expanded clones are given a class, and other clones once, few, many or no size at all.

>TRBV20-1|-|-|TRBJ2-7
CSAKSNEQYF
TGCAGTGCTAAGAGCAACGAGCAGTACTTC
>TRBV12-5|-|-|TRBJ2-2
CASGLGLDTGELFF
TGTGCTAGTGGTTTGGGCCTAGACACCGGGGAGCTGTTTTTT
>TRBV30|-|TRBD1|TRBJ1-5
CAWSPGQGSNQPQHF
TGTGCCTGGAGTCCAGGACAGGGAAGCAATCAGCCCCAGCATTTT
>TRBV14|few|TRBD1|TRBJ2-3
CASSLAPGQLADTQYF
TGTGCCAGCAGCCTGGCACCGGGACAGTTGGCAGATACGCAGTATTTT
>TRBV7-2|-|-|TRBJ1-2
CASRSDSTANGYTF
TGTGCCAGCAGATCGGACAGTACCGCTAATGGCTACACCTTC
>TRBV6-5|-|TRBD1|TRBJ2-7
CASSYSTGYEQYF
TGTGCCAGCAGTTACTCGACAGGGTACGAGCAGTACTTC
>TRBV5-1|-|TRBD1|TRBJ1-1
CASSSGQRTEAFF
TGCGCCAGCAGCTCGGGACAGCGCACTGAAGCTTTCTTT
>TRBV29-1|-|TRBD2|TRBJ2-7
CSVKRLAETYEQYF
TGCAGCGTTAAACGGCTAGCGGAAACCTACGAGCAGTACTTC
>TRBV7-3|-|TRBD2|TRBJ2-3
CASSLSGGSDTQYF
TGTGCCAGCAGCTTAAGCGGGGGGAGTGATACGCAGTATTTT
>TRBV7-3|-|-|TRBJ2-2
CASSHPVTGELFF
TGTGCCAGCAGTCACCCGGTGACCGGGGAGCTGTTTTTT
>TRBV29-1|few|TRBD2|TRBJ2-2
CSVIRTSGSPGELFF
TGCAGCGTAATAAGGACTAGCGGGAGTCCAGGGGAGCTGTTTTTT
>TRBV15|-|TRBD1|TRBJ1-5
CATSRAGTGDRPQHF
TGTGCCACCAGCAGAGCCGGGACAGGGGATCGGCCCCAGCATTTT
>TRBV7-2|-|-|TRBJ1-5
CASSFGQHSNQPQHF
TGTGCCAGCAGCTTTGGACAGCATAGCAATCAGCCCCAGCATTTT
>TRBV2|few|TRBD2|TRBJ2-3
CASSTGLAGSTDTQYF
TGTGCCAGCAGTACCGGACTAGCGGGGTCCACAGATACGCAGTATTTT
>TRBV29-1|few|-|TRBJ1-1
CSVEMQVNTEAFF
TGCAGCGTTGAAATGCAGGTGAACACTGAAGCTTTCTTT
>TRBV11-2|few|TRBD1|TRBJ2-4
CASSHIRTGGETKNIQYF
TGTGCCAGCAGCCACATTCGGACAGGGGGCGAAACCAAAAACATTCAGTACTTC
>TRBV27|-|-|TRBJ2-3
CASSLHKGTDTQYF
TGTGCCAGCAGTCTCCACAAGGGCACAGATACGCAGTATTTT
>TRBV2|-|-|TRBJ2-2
CASSIRQTTGELFF
TGTGCCAGCAGTATTCGACAGACCACCGGGGAGCTGTTTTTT
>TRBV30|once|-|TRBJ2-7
CASMGRGSYEQYF
TGTGCTTCGATGGGCAGGGGCAGTTACGAGCAGTACTTC
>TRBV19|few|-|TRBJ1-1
CASSIVGGGEAFF
TGTGCCAGTAGTATCGTCGGCGGTGGTGAAGCTTTCTTT
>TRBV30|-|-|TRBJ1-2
CAWSENLVYGYTF
TGTGCCTGGAGTGAAAACCTAGTCTATGGCTACACCTTC
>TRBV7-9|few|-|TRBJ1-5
CASSRGMDDQPQHF
TGTGCCAGCAGCAGAGGAATGGACGATCAGCCCCAGCATTTT
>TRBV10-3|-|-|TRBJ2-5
CAISGRNGGPGWQETQYF
TGTGCCATCAGTGGTAGAAATGGGGGGCCGGGGTGGCAAGAGACCCAGTACTTC
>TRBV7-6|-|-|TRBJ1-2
CASSPDSLGYGYTF
TGTGCCAGCAGCCCCGATTCATTGGGGTATGGCTACACCTTC
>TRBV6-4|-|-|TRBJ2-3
CASSGALTDTQYF
TGTGCCAGCAGTGGGGCCCTCACAGATACGCAGTATTTT
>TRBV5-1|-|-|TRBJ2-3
CASSLGTTGDTQYF
TGCGCCAGCAGCTTGGGGACCACTGGGGATACGCAGTATTTT
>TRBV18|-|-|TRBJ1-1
CASSPPVTGPVLHPNTEAFF
TGTGCCAGCTCACCACCGGTGACAGGCCCCGTACTCCACCCGAACACTGAAGCTTTCTTT
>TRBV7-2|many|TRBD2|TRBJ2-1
CASSLAPASGGWDEQFF
TGTGCCAGCAGCTTAGCCCCGGCTAGCGGGGGGTGGGATGAGCAGTTCTTC
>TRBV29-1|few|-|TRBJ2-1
CSVVDGEQFF
TGCAGCGTTGTGGATGGTGAGCAGTTCTTC
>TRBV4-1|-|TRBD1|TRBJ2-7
CASSQPGQGNYEQYF
TGCGCCAGCAGCCAACCTGGACAGGGTAACTACGAGCAGTACTTC
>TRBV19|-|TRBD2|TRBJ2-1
CASSTLRLASEQFF
TGTGCCAGTAGTACTCTGCGACTAGCGAGTGAGCAGTTCTTC
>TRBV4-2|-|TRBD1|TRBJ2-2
CASSHRTGGGSTGELFF
TGTGCCAGCAGCCATCGGACAGGGGGCGGTAGCACCGGGGAGCTGTTTTTT
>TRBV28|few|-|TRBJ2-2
CASRLNPAGTGNTGELFF
TGTGCCAGCAGACTCAACCCGGCCGGGACTGGAAACACCGGGGAGCTGTTTTTT
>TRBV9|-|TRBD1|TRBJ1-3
CASSPDPTGNGNTIYF
TGTGCCAGCAGCCCAGACCCGACAGGGAATGGAAACACCATATATTTT
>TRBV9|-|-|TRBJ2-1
CASSPDYRVTYEQFF
TGTGCCAGCAGCCCAGATTACCGCGTAACATATGAGCAGTTCTTC
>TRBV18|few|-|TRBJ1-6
CASSPSTGKSSPLHF
TGTGCCAGCTCACCGTCAACAGGGAAATCTTCACCCCTCCACTTT
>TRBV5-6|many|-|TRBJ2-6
CASSFQFSSGANVLTF
TGTGCCAGCAGCTTCCAGTTTAGCTCTGGGGCCAACGTCCTGACTTTC
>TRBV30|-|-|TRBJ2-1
CAWSVRLTRMGYPEQFF
TGTGCCTGGAGTGTACGTTTGACCCGAATGGGTTATCCTGAGCAGTTCTTC
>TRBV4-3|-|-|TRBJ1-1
CASSQEIERVKAFF
TGCGCCAGCAGCCAAGAGATAGAACGGGTAAAAGCTTTCTTT
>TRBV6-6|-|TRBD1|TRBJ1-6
CASSSDRGLSSPLHF
TGTGCCAGCAGTTCGGATAGGGGGCTTAGTTCACCCCTCCACTTT
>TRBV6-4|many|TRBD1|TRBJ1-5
CASSDSRTDRVNQPQHF
TGTGCCAGCAGTGACTCGCGTACGGACAGGGTCAATCAGCCCCAGCATTTT
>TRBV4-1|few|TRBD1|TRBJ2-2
CASSQGGQGARGTGELFF
TGCGCCAGCAGCCAGGGGGGACAGGGGGCGCGAGGCACCGGGGAGCTGTTTTTT
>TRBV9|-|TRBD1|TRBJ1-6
CASSAQTGDNSPLHF
TGTGCCAGCAGCGCCCAGACAGGGGACAATTCACCCCTCCACTTT
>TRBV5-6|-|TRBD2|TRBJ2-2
CASSLVTSGSSTGELFF
TGTGCCAGCAGCCTCGTCACTAGCGGTTCATCCACCGGGGAGCTGTTTTTT
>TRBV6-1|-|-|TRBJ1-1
CASSETGSNTEAFF
TGTGCCAGCAGTGAAACAGGGTCGAACACTGAAGCTTTCTTT
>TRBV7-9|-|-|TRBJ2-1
CASSRTSGNEQFF
TGTGCCAGCAGCCGGACGTCTGGCAATGAGCAGTTCTTC
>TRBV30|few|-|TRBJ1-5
CAWSTKTWGNQPQHF
TGTGCCTGGAGTACTAAAACCTGGGGCAATCAGCCCCAGCATTTT
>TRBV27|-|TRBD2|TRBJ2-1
CATKRAGGRNEQFF
TGTGCCACCAAGAGGGCGGGAGGGAGGAATGAGCAGTTCTTC
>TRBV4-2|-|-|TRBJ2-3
CASSQDGTASSTDTQYF
TGTGCCAGCAGCCAAGATGGGACGGCGTCTAGCACAGATACGCAGTATTTT
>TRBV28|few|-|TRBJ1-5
CASRDSNQPQHF
TGTGCCAGCCGAGATAGCAATCAGCCCCAGCATTTT
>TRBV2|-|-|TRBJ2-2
CASSPDREDTGELFF
TGTGCCAGCAGCCCCGACAGGGAGGACACCGGGGAGCTGTTTTTT
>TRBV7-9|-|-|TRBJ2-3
CASSLGANTDTQYF
TGTGCCAGCAGCTTAGGAGCAAACACAGATACGCAGTATTTT
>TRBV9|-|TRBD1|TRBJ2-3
CASSWDSKDTQYF
TGTGCCAGCAGTTGGGACAGTAAAGATACGCAGTATTTT
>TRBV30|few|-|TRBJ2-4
CAWSVGAKNIQYF
TGTGCCTGGAGTGTCGGGGCCAAAAACATTCAGTACTTC
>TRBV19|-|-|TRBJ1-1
CAITPGTGKAATEAFF
TGTGCCATAACCCCCGGAACAGGGAAGGCGGCCACTGAAGCTTTCTTT